This is a list of T cell receptor beta chains from one sample in a study of STAT5B mutations in CD4+ large granular lymphocyte leukemia. Libraries were prepared by immunoSEQ multiplex PCR; TCRdb keeps only in-frame clonotypes and omits some of them. There are 15,000 to 20,000 clones in the sample; less than 85% occur only once, and about 12% lies in the top ten. Sequencing used CD4+ T cells from blood buffy coats. These receptors were collected from a human donor in good health. Both conserved end residues are part of each CDR3. The D gene is left open where the match is weak. Where a row states a size, it is once, few, many or the class of an expanded clone; other rows omit it.

D,V,J,size,CDR3,DNA
TRBD2,TRBV10-3,TRBJ2-2,.,CAISEPPGGRAGELFF,TGTGCCATCAGTGAGCCCCCAGGCGGGAGAGCCGGGGAGCTGTTTTTT
.,TRBV30,TRBJ2-7,.,CAWSSFNYEQYF,TGTGCCTGGAGTTCTTTCAACTACGAGCAGTACTTC
.,TRBV18,TRBJ2-1,.,CASSPRELFVHEQFF,TGTGCCAGCTCACCACGGGAACTTTTTGTCCATGAGCAGTTCTTC
.,TRBV2,TRBJ1-5,few,CASRRGNQPQHF,TGTGCCAGCAGAAGGGGTAATCAGCCCCAGCATTTT
.,TRBV19,TRBJ1-2,.,CASSLGGRDYGYTF,TGTGCCAGTAGCTTAGGGGGTAGGGACTATGGCTACACCTTC
.,TRBV20-1,TRBJ1-5,.,CSAIERGVAHF,TGCAGTGCTATCGAGCGTGGGGTTGCGCATTTT
TRBD1,TRBV7-9,TRBJ1-5,.,CASSLGQGEQPQHF,TGTGCCAGCAGCTTAGGACAGGGGGAACAGCCCCAGCATTTT
TRBD2,TRBV5-6,TRBJ2-5,.,CASSPGAGGGETQYF,TGTGCCAGCAGCCCTGGAGCGGGAGGAGGGGAGACCCAGTACTTC
.,TRBV5-4,TRBJ1-2,.,CASSQGHIQSNYGYTF,TGTGCCAGCAGCCAGGGACACATACAGTCTAACTATGGCTACACCTTC
.,TRBV6-6,TRBJ1-5,.,CASKEQSNQPQHF,TGTGCCAGCAAGGAACAGAGCAATCAGCCCCAGCATTTT
TRBD2,TRBV30,TRBJ2-7,.,CAWSVSGGTGEQYF,TGTGCCTGGAGTGTATCGGGGGGGACTGGCGAGCAGTACTTC
TRBD1,TRBV4-1,TRBJ2-7,.,CASSLPRTGESYEQYF,TGCGCCAGCAGCCTTCCCCGGACAGGGGAGTCCTACGAGCAGTACTTC
.,TRBV18,TRBJ2-2,.,CASSPQEQGNTGELFF,TGTGCCAGCTCACCACAGGAACAGGGGAACACCGGGGAGCTGTTTTTT
.,TRBV10-3,TRBJ2-1,.,CAISSDREQFF,TGTGCCATCAGTTCGGACAGAGAGCAGTTCTTC
.,TRBV7-2,TRBJ1-2,once,CASSPDRNYGYTF,TGTGCCAGCAGCCCCGACAGAAACTATGGCTACACCTTC
TRBD2,TRBV14,TRBJ2-5,.,CASSQSGRGQETQYF,TGTGCCAGCAGCCAAAGCGGGAGAGGCCAAGAGACCCAGTACTTC
.,TRBV11-2,TRBJ2-7,.,CASSLGTWLNQQYF,TGTGCCAGCAGCTTGGGAACTTGGCTCAACCAACAGTACTTC
.,TRBV5-4,TRBJ2-3,.,CASSLAGEGVTDTQYF,TGTGCCAGCAGCTTGGCCGGCGAGGGTGTCACAGATACGCAGTATTTT
TRBD2,TRBV7-9,TRBJ2-7,.,CASSRTSGRAYEQYF,TGTGCCAGCAGCCGCACTAGCGGGAGGGCCTACGAGCAGTACTTC
TRBD1,TRBV18,TRBJ1-4,.,CASSPARDRGREGKLFF,TGTGCCAGCTCACCCGCCCGGGACAGGGGGCGAGAGGGAAAACTGTTTTTT
.,TRBV6-1,TRBJ1-2,.,CASSDRANGYTF,TGTGCCAGCAGTGACAGGGCGAATGGCTACACCTTC
TRBD1,TRBV5-4,TRBJ1-5,.,CASSLGGQGDQPQHF,TGTGCCAGCAGCTTGGGGGGACAGGGCGATCAGCCCCAGCATTTT
TRBD1,TRBV10-3,TRBJ1-5,.,CAISQGDRGNQPQHF,TGTGCCATCAGCCAAGGGGACAGGGGCAATCAGCCCCAGCATTTT